The T cell receptor beta chain described here comes from a study of spatial heterogeneity in lung cancer. On the study more broadly: Each unique TCR and UMI combination was seen more than ten times on average in raw reads. The study's findings and limits: Higher tumor mutation counts went along with higher counts of expanded intratumoral alpha and beta TCRs. Nonsynonymous mutation counts, ubiquitous and regional, were tracked by the respective counts of ubiquitous and regional expanded TCRs.

MiXCR, applied by TCRdb to the 5' RACE reads, yields one record per CDR3 protein. This table holds several thousand distinct CDR3 sequences, 6% to 8.5% found once. The CDR3 contains 13 residues. Germline V gene data show CDR1 as DFQATT and CDR2 as SNEGSKA (reference sequence). Trimming took off 6 bases at V and 8 bases at J, with 14 bases between the two ends. Time point indicated: sample taken at primary tumor resection. The study sequenced unsorted whole RNA from tumor, nontumor lung or frozen PBMC. There are many counts of this clonotype. Antigen specificity is unknown. This TCR was sampled from a male donor with early-stage non-small cell lung cancer. The sequences come from lung tumor tissue, collected at surgery. The V call is TRBV20-1, the J call TRBJ1-6; D not certain. The CDR3 DNA follows: TGCAGTGCCGACGAAGGACTTCATTCACCCCTCCACTTT. Amino acids: CSADEGLHSPLHF.